This record concerns one T cell receptor (beta chain) sequence. The length of the CDR3 is 13 residues. The V and J ends lost 6 bases and 2 bases respectively, with 10 bases between them. Germline loops: CDR1 MDHEN, CDR2 SYDVKM. Authors' analysis steps: By means of reference gene primer amplification, nucleated cell counts were estimated. TCRdb's table, derived via immunoSEQ multiplex PCR, lists solely in-frame clones and lacks some. V and J calls and clone size are copied from that table; D and trimming were computed from the DNA. The repertoire holds 280,000 or so clones, with approximately 84% as singletons. This sample is part of a study of blood T cell repertoires in COVID-19. Study in general: Acute-phase and convalescent COVID-19 samples originated in the United States, Italy and Spain. In each case, the material was cDNA or gDNA derived from T cells, B-cell-depleted T cells, or PBMCs.

V gene TRBV28 combines with J gene TRBJ1-2; D remains unclear. The receptor's source is a woman in her 30s who had recovered from COVID-19. The sample taken for sequencing was peripheral blood. The CDR3 protein is CASRPQANYGYTF. The CDR3 DNA reads TGTGCCAGCAGGCCGCAAGCCAACTATGGCTACACCTTC.